This T cell receptor (beta chain) was documented in a study of shared clonotypes between healthy human individuals. General study findings and limits: Rarefaction demonstrated incomplete sorted-subset sequencing despite large depth. Non-shared clonotypes displayed generation probabilities falling below those of clonotypes present in all four donors.

The table came from immunoSEQ multiplex PCR; TCRdb's copy has only in-frame clones and leaves some out. In the table there are about 960,000 clones, 76% of which are singletons. As regards this clone: Its specificity is unknown.

Germline CDR1 is KGHSH and CDR2 is LQKENI. CDR3 length: 13 amino acids. V shed 4 bases and J shed 5 bases, with 11 bases lying between them. Sequenced material: memory CD4+ T cells sorted from blood. The sample's subset: CD45RA-negative fraction. This clonotype was sampled from a young man in good health. This chain uses TRBV18 with TRBJ1-2; D not resolved. CDR3 nucleotide sequence: TGTGCCAGCTCACACCCATTGAGTTATGGCTACACCTTC. Translated: CASSHPLSYGYTF.